This T cell receptor (beta chain) was retrieved from a study of CD8+ T cells in alopecia areata. Across the whole study: Those treated were given oral tofacitinib at 5 to 10 mg twice daily. Dosing with tofacitinib proceeded for 6 to 18 months, followed by 6 months off drug.

Individuals with alopecia areata gave both lesional scalp punch biopsies and peripheral blood for collection. Extraction of RNA preceded its reverse transcription into cDNA, which served as the sequencing template. Using immunoSEQ multiplex PCR, the repertoire was profiled, and TCRdb retains in-frame clones only, with some absent. Among 100,000 to 150,000 clones listed, roughly two fifths were seen once. CDR1 MNHEY and CDR2 SMNVEV come from the germline V gene (reference sequence). The CDR3 covers 13 residues. Trimming removed 2 bases from V and 0 bases from J, with 5 bases in between. The sequenced material came from CD4+ T cells sorted from blood. The TCR originated in a human donor with alopecia areata. The chain has TRBV27 and TRBJ2-7; no clear D gene. CDR3: CASSLKSSYEQYF. The CDR3 DNA reads as TGTGCCAGCAGTTTAAAGAGCTCCTACGAGCAGTACTTC.